This T cell receptor (beta chain) was documented in a study of Tregs in tolerant kidney transplant recipients. There are 16 residues in the CDR3. The trim removed 2 bases at V and 1 base at J, leaving 3 bases unmatched. In germline, CDR1 is SGHNT, CDR2 YYREEE (reference sequence). Study-level findings and limits: Antigen-driven expansion was suggested because donor-specific Tregs expanded more than all Tregs in tolerant patients.

Assay: immunoSEQ multiplex PCR; the TCRdb copy retains only in-frame clones and omits some. The sample yields just under 65,000 clones, about 98% seen once. Regulatory T cells were sorted from thawed PBMCs rested overnight at 37°C with 150 to 200 IU/ml IL-2. In its sample, this clone was seen once. Its antigen is not identified. The genes are TRBV5-4 and TRBJ2-5; 12 nucleotides align to TRBD2. Sample: Tregs from blood, taken before the transplant. The sequence derives from a human donor who received a combined kidney and bone marrow transplant. The DNA of the CDR3 is TGTGCCAGCAGCTTTCCGGGACTAGCGGGCCAAGAGACCCAGTACTTC. This gives the protein CASSFPGLAGQETQYF.